These T cell receptor beta chains were read from a single sample in a study of T cells in localized non-small cell lung cancer. Sequencing used immunoSEQ multiplex PCR; TCRdb keeps in-frame clones, though not all of them. The sample carries 30,000 to 45,000 clones, roughly 85% recorded once. Source: peripheral blood, taken before any cancer treatment. The receptors were sampled from a woman aged 40-69 years with stage I lung adenocarcinoma. CDR3s include the opening cysteine and the closing phenylalanine or tryptophan. The order of the fields is V gene, J gene, CDR3 protein.

TRBV4-1	TRBJ1-5	CASSQPQGSQPQHF
TRBV2	TRBJ1-1	CASGAQRGEAFF
TRBV5-1	TRBJ2-3	CASSLGRTRLDTQYF
TRBV7-9	TRBJ2-1	CASSPGLAGRGEQFF
TRBV7-9	TRBJ1-1	CASSLYGDRGMNTEAFF
TRBV5-8	TRBJ1-5	CASSRGGLGNQPQHF
TRBV11-2	TRBJ1-2	CASSGQGYGYTF
TRBV29-1	TRBJ1-2	CSAGADNGYTF
TRBV19	TRBJ1-1	CASRTLGGNTEAFF
TRBV7-2	TRBJ2-2	CASSLVRGTGELFF
TRBV9	TRBJ2-3	CASSVGPFGTDTQYF
TRBV4-2	TRBJ2-6	CASSQAGEGASGANVLTF
TRBV20-1	TRBJ1-2	CSPSVNYGYTF
TRBV4-1	TRBJ2-7	CASSQGAGGQYF
TRBV7-3	TRBJ2-5	CASSPTGAGLGETQYF
TRBV28	TRBJ2-1	CASRSGLGSYNEQFF
TRBV7-3	TRBJ1-1	CASSLDQVTEAFF
TRBV6-1	TRBJ1-5	CASASGAEMPQHF
TRBV28	TRBJ1-1	CASSYTGNTEAFF
TRBV18	TRBJ2-5	CASSPMAGPYSGETQYF
TRBV6-1	TRBJ1-3	CASSAGTGLDGLHF
TRBV7-3	TRBJ1-4	CASSLTLKGIEKLFF
TRBV4-2	TRBJ2-3	CASSHPRSTDTQYF
TRBV28	TRBJ1-5	CASRTDRGTRGNQPQHF
TRBV28	TRBJ2-1	CASSPYRLTRKSSYNEQFF
TRBV10-3	TRBJ1-6	CAIRGGEINSPLHF
TRBV9	TRBJ1-1	CASSVVGSLRARDTEAFF
TRBV5-1	TRBJ1-6	CASSLQGPGNSPLHF
TRBV4-2	TRBJ1-1	CASSPRPQGRVGRTEAFF
TRBV19	TRBJ1-1	CASSDQPEITEAFF
TRBV7-9	TRBJ2-5	CASSRAWGRETQYF
TRBV5-1	TRBJ2-2	CASSRLQVANGELFF
TRBV6-1	TRBJ1-5	CASRETGSSNQPQHF
TRBV7-9	TRBJ1-2	CASSLGQGQSGYTF
TRBV5-1	TRBJ2-1	CASSDRSSYNEQFF
TRBV28	TRBJ1-5	CASSLLRYNQPQHF
TRBV9	TRBJ1-2	CASSVGTGEYYGYTF
TRBV5-1	TRBJ2-7	CASSLLDRVYEQYF
TRBV27	TRBJ1-3	CASMKFGGGNTIYF
TRBV5-1	TRBJ2-3	CASSFSGGSADTQYF